This T cell receptor (beta chain) was identified in a study of blood T cell repertoires in COVID-19. Turning to the study itself: COVID-19 samples from acute and convalescent phases originated in the United States, Italy and Spain. PBMCs, B-cell-depleted T cells, or T cells were the source of the cDNA or gDNA that made up the material.

Assay: immunoSEQ multiplex PCR; the TCRdb copy retains only in-frame clones and omits some. The sample holds 85,000 to 130,000 clones, roughly 80% seen once. The CDR3 has 16 residues. The sample taken for sequencing was peripheral blood. The TCR was taken from a man aged 55 to 70 with acute or convalescent COVID-19. The chain joins TRBV21-1 to TRBJ2-7; TRBD1 is the table's D call and was not checked against the DNA. TRBV21-1 is listed as a pseudogene. The CDR3 loop reads CASSKERGRGHCEQYF. The CDR3 bases are TGTGCCAGCAGCAAAGAGAGGGGCAGGGGGCACTGTGAGCAGTACTTC.